The entry that follows covers one TCR beta chain sequence. This sample stems from a study of blood T cell repertoires in COVID-19. Study overall: Some COVID-19 samples were acute and others convalescent; all came from the United States, Italy and Spain. Sources were T cells, B-cell-depleted T cells, or PBMCs; the material itself was cDNA or gDNA.

The CDR3 sequence is 17 residues long. The germline V gene encodes CDR1 SGDLS and CDR2 YYNGEE. Deletions cut 0 bases from V and 5 bases from J, with 20 bases between. Using immunoSEQ multiplex PCR, the repertoire was profiled, and TCRdb retains in-frame clones only, with some absent. The sample records fewer than 150,000 clones, 84% being singletons. The rearrangement links TRBV9 to TRBJ2-5, with a tentative D call TRBD1 (5 bases). The TCR comes from a woman older than 75 in a cohort sampled during active or convalescent COVID-19. Sequences were obtained from peripheral blood. The CDR3 region is CASSVGLSGLNPETQYF. CDR3 bases: TGTGCCAGCAGCGTAGGTCTGTCAGGGCTTAATCCTGAGACCCAGTACTTC.